The 3 T cell receptor beta chains presented below share a single source sample, sequenced in a study of cytomegalovirus exposure and HLA in healthy donors. PCR was performed using 60 Vbeta and 13 Jbeta primers. Clones were read by immunoSEQ multiplex PCR, and TCRdb kept only the in-frame ones, dropping some. The table lists hundreds of thousands of clones, 78% of them singletons. Sequences were obtained from PBMCs. These receptors were taken from a boy younger than 18 in good health and CMV-seronegative.

The chain employs TRBV2 and TRBJ2-3, with a weak D call TRBD2 (6 bases). Trimming took 5 bases from V and 4 from J, leaving 10 bases between them. Germline V gene sequence: CDR1 SNHLY, CDR2 FYNNEI. The CDR3 is made up of 13 amino acids. DNA of the CDR3: TGTGCCAGCAGTCGGGGGTATCCAGATACGCAGTATTTT. Its protein product is CASSRGYPDTQYF.

V gene TRBV5-8 combines with J gene TRBJ1-5; D gene ambiguous. V was pared by 1 base and J by 3 bases, with 8 bases between. Germline V lookup: CDR1 SGHTS, CDR2 YDEGEE. The CDR3 is 14 residues long. CDR3 region: CASSLYSHNQPQHF. The CDR3 DNA reads TGTGCCAGCAGCTTGTACAGCCACAATCAGCCCCAGCATTTT.

The chain carries TRBV5-8 and TRBJ1-1; 8 bases match TRBD1. This CDR3 is 14 amino acids long. Trimming took 4 bases from V and 1 from J; bases not matched to a gene: 3. Germline CDR1 is SGHTS and CDR2 is YDEGEE. In DNA form, the CDR3 reads TGTGCCAGCAGCACCGGGACAGGGAACACTGAAGCTTTCTTT. Protein: CASSTGTGNTEAFF.